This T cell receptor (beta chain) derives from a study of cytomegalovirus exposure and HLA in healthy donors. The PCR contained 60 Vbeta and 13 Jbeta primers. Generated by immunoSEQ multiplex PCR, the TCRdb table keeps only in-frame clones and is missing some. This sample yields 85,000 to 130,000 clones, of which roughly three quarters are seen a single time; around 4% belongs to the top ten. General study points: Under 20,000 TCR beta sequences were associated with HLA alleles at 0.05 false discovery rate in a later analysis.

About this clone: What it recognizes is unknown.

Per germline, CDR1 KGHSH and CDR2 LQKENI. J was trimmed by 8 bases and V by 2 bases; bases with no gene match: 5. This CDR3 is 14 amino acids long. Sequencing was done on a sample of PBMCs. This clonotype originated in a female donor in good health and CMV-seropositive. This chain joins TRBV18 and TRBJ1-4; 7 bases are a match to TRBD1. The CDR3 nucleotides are TGTGCCAGCTCACCAAACAGGGGCGGCGAAAAACTGTTTTTT. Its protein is CASSPNRGGEKLFF.